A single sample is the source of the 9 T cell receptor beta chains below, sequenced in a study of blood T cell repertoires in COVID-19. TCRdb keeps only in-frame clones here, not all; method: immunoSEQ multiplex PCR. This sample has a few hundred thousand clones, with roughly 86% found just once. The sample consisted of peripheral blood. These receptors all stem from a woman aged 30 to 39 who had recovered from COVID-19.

CDR3 nucleotide sequence: TGTGCCAGCAGCCCTCTTGGGGGGAGCACAGATACGCAGTATTTT. Protein product: CASSPLGGSTDTQYF. This chain joins TRBV7-9 and TRBJ2-3; D is perhaps TRBD2 (6 bases). Trimming stripped 5 bases from V and 0 bases from J, with 12 bases between. Germline CDR1 SEHNR, CDR2 FQNEAQ (reference sequence). The CDR3 length is 15 residues.

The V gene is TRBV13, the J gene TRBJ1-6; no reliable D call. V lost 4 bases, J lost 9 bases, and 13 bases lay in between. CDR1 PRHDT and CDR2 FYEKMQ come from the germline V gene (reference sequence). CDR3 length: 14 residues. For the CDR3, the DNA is TGTGCCAGCAGCTCCCGGCTCGAGGGTTCACCCCTCCACTTT. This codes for CASSSRLEGSPLHF.

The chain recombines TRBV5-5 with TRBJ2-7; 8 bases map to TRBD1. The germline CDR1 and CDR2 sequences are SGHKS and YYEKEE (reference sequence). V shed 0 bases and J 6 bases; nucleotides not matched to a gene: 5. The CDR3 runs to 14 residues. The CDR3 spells CASSLAGTGSEQYF. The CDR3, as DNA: TGTGCCAGCAGCTTGGCCGGGACAGGATCCGAGCAGTACTTC.

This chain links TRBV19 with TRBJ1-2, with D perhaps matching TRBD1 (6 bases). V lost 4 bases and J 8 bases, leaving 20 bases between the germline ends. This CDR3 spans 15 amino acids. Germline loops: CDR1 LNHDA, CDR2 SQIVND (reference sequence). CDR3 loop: CASSKEGESAGGYTF. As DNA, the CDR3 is TGTGCCAGTAGTAAAGAGGGGGAGTCAGCGGGAGGCTACACCTTC.

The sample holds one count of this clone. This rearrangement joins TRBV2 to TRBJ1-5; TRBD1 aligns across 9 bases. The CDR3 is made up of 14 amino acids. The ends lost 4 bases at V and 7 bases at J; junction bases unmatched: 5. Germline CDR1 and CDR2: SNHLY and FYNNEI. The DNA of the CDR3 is TGTGCCAGCAGTGGGACAGGGGTACGACAGCCCCAGCATTTT. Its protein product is CASSGTGVRQPQHF.

CDR3 in DNA: TGTGCCAGCAGTGGGGGACAGGGGGCTGGAAACACCATATATTTT. Translation: CASSGGQGAGNTIYF. This chain uses TRBV2 with TRBJ1-3; 11 bases line up with TRBD1. Germline assignment: CDR1 SNHLY and CDR2 FYNNEI. V lost 4 bases and J lost 2; bases outside the gene matches: 1. This CDR3 has 15 residues.

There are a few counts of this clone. In DNA, the CDR3 is TGTGCCAGCAGGACTGCGGGACAGAGCTCCTACGAGCAGTACTTC. Amino acid sequence: CASRTAGQSSYEQYF. The rearrangement links TRBV5-6 to TRBJ2-7; D might be TRBD1 (7 bases). The ends were cut back, 5 bases at V and 0 bases at J, with 15 bases in the middle. The V gene's germline CDR1 is SGHDT and CDR2 YYEEEE. The CDR3 totals 15 residues.

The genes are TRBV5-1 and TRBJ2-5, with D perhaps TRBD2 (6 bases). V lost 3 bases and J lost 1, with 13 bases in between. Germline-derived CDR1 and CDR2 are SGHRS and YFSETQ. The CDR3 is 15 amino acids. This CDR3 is CASSSPGGIQETQYF. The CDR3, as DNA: TGCGCCAGCAGCTCTCCGGGCGGGATCCAAGAGACCCAGTACTTC.

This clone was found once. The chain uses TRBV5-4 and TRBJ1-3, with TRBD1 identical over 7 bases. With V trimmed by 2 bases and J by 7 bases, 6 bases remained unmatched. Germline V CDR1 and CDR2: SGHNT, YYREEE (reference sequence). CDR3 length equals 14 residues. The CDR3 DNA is TGTGCCAGCAGCTTCAGGGGGTTCACTAACACCATATATTTT. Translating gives CASSFRGFTNTIYF.